This is a list of T cell receptor beta chains from one sample in a study of CD8 T cells in ankylosing spondylitis. TCRdb reanalysed the 5' RACE reads using MiXCR and keeps one entry per CDR3 protein. The sample contains a few hundred thousand distinct CDR3 sequences, approximately 11% of which appear only once. Source material: blood, either unsorted or a sorted T cell fraction (not recorded which). These receptors came from a male donor with ankylosing spondylitis or in good health (not recorded which). CDR3s include the opening cysteine and the closing phenylalanine or tryptophan. Fields, in order: V gene, D gene, clone size, J gene, CDR3 DNA, CDR3 protein. A D gene is named only where the DNA matches it firmly. Only part of the rows carry a size: once, few, many, or a class if the clone is expanded.

V gene: TRBV6-1; D gene: NA; clone size: many; J gene: TRBJ2-6; CDR3 DNA: TGTGCCAGCAGCTCGACAGATTCTGGGGCCAACGTCCTGACTTTC; CDR3 protein: CASSSTDSGANVLTF
V gene: TRBV6-1; D gene: NA; clone size: NA; J gene: TRBJ1-1; CDR3 DNA: TGTGCCAGCAGACTGGCATCCGAAGCTTTCTTT; CDR3 protein: CASRLASEAFF
V gene: TRBV7-8; D gene: TRBD2; clone size: NA; J gene: TRBJ2-3; CDR3 DNA: TGTGCCAGCAGTTTTGGACTAGCGGGATTTACCACAGATACGCAGTATTTT; CDR3 protein: CASSFGLAGFTTDTQYF
V gene: TRBV27; D gene: TRBD2; clone size: few; J gene: TRBJ2-1; CDR3 DNA: TGTGCCAGTCGTGTAGCGGGAGGGCCGGGAAGGAATGAGCAGTTCTTC; CDR3 protein: CASRVAGGPGRNEQFF
V gene: TRBV29-1; D gene: NA; clone size: NA; J gene: TRBJ1-1; CDR3 DNA: TGCAGTGCGGGACTGCCGAACACTGAAGCTTTCTTT; CDR3 protein: CSAGLPNTEAFF
V gene: TRBV15; D gene: NA; clone size: NA; J gene: TRBJ2-7; CDR3 DNA: TGTGCCACCAGCAGAGTCCAGGGTTTTGACGAGCAGTACTTC; CDR3 protein: CATSRVQGFDEQYF
V gene: TRBV20-1; D gene: NA; clone size: few; J gene: TRBJ2-2; CDR3 DNA: TGCAGTGCTAGATACGGGGGCGTCCGCGACGGGGAGCTGTTTTTT; CDR3 protein: CSARYGGVRDGELFF
V gene: TRBV5-1; D gene: TRBD2; clone size: many; J gene: TRBJ2-1; CDR3 DNA: TGCGCCAGCAGCCCCGGGACTAGCGGGGGGCCCCGGTCCCGGTTCTTC; CDR3 protein: CASSPGTSGGPRSRFF
V gene: TRBV29-1; D gene: TRBD1; clone size: many; J gene: TRBJ2-7; CDR3 DNA: TGCAGCGTTGAAGAGTACAGGGGATCCATCGAGCAGTACTTC; CDR3 protein: CSVEEYRGSIEQYF
V gene: TRBV20-1; D gene: NA; clone size: many; J gene: TRBJ1-5; CDR3 DNA: TGCAGTGCTAGGTCGACCGATAATCAGCCCCAGCATTTT; CDR3 protein: CSARSTDNQPQHF